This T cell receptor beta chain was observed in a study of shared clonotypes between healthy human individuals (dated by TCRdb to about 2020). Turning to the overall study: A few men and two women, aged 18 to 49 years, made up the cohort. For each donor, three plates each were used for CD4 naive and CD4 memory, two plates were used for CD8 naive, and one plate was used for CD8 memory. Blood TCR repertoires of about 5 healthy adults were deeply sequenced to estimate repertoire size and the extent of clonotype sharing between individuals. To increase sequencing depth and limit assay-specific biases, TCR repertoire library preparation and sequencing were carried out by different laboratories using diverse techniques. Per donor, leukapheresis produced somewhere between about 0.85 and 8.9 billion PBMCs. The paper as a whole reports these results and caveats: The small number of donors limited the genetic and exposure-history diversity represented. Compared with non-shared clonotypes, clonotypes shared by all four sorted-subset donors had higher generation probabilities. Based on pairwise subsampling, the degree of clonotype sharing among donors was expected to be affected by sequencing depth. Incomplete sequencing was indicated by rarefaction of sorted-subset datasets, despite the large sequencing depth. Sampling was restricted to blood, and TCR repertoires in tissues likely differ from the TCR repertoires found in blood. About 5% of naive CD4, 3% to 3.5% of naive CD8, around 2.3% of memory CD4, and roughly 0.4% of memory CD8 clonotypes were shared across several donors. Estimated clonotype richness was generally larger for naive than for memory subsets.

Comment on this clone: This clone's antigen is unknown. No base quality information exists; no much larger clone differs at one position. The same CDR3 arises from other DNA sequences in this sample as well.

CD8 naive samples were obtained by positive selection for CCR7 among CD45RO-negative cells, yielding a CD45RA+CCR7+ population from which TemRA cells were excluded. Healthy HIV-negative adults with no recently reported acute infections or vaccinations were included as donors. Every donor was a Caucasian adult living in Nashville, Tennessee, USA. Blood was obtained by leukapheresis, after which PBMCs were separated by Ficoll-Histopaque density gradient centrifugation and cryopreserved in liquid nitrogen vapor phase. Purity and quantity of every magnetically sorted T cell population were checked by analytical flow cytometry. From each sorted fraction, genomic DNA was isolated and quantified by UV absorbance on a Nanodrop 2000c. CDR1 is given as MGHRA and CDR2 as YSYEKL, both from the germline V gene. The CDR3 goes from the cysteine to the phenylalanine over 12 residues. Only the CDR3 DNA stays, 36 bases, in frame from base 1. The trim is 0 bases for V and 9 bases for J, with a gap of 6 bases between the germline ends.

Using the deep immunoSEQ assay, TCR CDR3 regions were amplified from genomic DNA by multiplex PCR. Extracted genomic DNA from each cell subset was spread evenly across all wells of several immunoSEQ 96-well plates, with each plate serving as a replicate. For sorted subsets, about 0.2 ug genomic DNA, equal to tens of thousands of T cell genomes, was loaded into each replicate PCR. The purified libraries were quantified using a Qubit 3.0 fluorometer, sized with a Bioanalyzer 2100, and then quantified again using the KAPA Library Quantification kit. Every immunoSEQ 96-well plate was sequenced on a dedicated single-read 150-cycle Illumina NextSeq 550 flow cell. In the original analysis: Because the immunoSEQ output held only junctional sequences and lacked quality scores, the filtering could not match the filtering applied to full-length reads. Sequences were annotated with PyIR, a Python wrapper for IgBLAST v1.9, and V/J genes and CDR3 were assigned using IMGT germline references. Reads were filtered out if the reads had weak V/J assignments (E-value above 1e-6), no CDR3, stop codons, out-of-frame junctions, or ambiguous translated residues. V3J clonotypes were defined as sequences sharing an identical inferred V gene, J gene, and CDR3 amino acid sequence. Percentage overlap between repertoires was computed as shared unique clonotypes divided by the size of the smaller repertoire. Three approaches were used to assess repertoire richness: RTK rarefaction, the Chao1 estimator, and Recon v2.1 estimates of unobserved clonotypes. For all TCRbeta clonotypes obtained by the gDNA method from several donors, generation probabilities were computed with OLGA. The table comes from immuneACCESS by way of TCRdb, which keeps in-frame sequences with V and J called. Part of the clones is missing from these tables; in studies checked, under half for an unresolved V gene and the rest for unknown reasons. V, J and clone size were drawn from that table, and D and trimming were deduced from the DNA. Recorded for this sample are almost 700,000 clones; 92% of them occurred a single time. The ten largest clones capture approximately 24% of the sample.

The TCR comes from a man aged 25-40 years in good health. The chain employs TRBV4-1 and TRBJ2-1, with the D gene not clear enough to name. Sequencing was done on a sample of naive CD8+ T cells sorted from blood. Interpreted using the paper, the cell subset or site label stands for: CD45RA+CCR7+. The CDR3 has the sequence CASSQDLREQFF. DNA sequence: TGCGCCAGCAGCCAAGATCTACGTGAGCAGTTCTTC.